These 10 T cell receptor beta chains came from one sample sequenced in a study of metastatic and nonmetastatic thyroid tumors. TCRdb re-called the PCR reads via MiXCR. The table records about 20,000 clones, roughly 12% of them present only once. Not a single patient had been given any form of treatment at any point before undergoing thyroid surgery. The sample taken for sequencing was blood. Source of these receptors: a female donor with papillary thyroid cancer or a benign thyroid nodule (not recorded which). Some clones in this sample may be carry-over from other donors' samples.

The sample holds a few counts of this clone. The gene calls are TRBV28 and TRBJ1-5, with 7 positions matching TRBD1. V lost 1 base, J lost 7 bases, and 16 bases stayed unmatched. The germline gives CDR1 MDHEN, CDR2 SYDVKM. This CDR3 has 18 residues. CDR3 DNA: TGTGCCAGCAGTTTATCAGGACAGGTGATCATAAGTCGACAGCCCCAGCATTTT. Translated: CASSLSGQVIISRQPQHF.

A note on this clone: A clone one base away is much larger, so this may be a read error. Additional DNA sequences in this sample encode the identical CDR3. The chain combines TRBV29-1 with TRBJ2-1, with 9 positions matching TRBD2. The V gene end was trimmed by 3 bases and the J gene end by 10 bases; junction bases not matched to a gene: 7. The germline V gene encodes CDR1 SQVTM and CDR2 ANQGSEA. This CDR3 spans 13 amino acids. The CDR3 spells CSVESAGGFEQFF. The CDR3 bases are TGCAGCGTTGAGTCTGCGGGGGGGTTCGAGCAGTTCTTC.

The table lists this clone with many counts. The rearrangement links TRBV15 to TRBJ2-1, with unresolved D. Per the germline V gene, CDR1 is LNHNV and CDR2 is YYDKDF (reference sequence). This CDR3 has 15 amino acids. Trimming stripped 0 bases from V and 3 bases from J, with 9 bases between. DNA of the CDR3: TGTGCCACCAGCAGAGATCGCGGCAGCTACAATGAGCAGTTCTTC. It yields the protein CATSRDRGSYNEQFF.

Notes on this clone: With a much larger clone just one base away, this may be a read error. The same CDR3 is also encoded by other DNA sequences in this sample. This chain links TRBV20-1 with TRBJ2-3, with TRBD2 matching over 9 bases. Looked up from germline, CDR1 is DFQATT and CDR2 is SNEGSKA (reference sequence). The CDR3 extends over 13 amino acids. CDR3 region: CSVPAGGTDTQYF. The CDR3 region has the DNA TGTAGTGTACCAGCGGGAGGAACAGATACGCAGTATTTT.

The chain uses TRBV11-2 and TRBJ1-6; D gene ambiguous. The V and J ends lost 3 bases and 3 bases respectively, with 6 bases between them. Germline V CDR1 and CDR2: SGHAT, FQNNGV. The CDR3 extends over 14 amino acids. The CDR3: CASSFALYNSPLHF. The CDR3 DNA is TGTGCCAGCAGCTTTGCGCTCTATAATTCACCCCTCCACTTT.

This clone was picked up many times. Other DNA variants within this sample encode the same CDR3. The CDR3 region is CASSPLGDQETQYF. Here the CDR3 DNA reads TGTGCCAGCAGCCCCCTTGGTGATCAAGAGACCCAGTACTTC. The rearrangement uses TRBV12-3 or TRBV12-4 and TRBJ2-5; D not certain. This CDR3 comprises 14 residues. The germline V and J ends were trimmed by 6 bases and 2 bases, with 13 bases remaining between them.

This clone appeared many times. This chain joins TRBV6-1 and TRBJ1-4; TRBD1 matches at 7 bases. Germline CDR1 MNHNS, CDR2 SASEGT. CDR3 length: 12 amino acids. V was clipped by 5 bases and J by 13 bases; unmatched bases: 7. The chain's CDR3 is CASSTDRERLFF. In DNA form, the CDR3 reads TGTGCCAGCAGTACCGACAGGGAGAGACTGTTTTTT.

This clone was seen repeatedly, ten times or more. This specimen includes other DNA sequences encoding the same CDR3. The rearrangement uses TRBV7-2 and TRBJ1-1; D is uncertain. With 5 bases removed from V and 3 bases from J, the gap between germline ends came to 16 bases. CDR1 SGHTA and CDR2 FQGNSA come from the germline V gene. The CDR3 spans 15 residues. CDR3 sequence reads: CASSPSGDRDTEAFF. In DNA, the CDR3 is TGTGCCAGCAGCCCCTCAGGAGATCGGGACACTGAAGCTTTCTTT.

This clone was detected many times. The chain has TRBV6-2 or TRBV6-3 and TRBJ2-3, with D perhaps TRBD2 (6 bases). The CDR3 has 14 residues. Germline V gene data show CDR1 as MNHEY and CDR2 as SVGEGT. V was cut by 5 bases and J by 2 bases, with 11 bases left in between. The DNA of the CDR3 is TGTGCCAGCAGTCCCGGGGGACCCACAGATACGCAGTATTTT. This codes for CASSPGGPTDTQYF.

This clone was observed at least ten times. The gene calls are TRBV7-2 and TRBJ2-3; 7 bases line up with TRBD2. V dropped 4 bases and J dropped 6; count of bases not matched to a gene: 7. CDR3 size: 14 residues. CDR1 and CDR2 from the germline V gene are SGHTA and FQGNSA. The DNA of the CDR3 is TGTGCCAGCAGCTCGACTAGCAGGAGGGATACGCAGTATTTT. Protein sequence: CASSSTSRRDTQYF.